This T cell receptor beta chain was profiled in a study of response to subunit inactivated influenza vaccine. Study-level results: The authors offered the suggestion that each seasonal influenza vaccination recruits few new T cells.

MiXCR, run by TCRdb on the RT-PCR reads, gives a single entry per CDR3 protein. The sample has 500,000 to 650,000 distinct CDR3 sequences; about 8% are singletons. Many counts were recorded for this clonotype. Antigen specificity is unknown. The CDR3 contains 14 residues. V was pared by 4 bases and J by 7 bases, with 17 bases between. The chain employs TRBV12-3 or TRBV12-4 and TRBJ2-7, with D perhaps TRBD2 (5 bases). The origin of this receptor is a man aged 45-69 years who received an inactivated influenza vaccine. The material sequenced was PBMCs from blood, taken around 2 years after vaccination. CDR3 loop: CASSWAPGNREQYF. The CDR3 region has the DNA TGTGCCAGCAGTTGGGCCCCGGGGAACAGAGAGCAGTACTTC.